This T cell receptor beta chain was identified in a study of sequential checkpoint blockade in melanoma. The V end lost 3 bases, the J end lost 1 base, and 12 bases lay between the germline ends. Germline loops: CDR1 MDHEN, CDR2 SYDVKM. This CDR3 has 16 amino acids. The data were produced by immunoSEQ multiplex PCR, yet TCRdb's version contains in-frame clones alone and is incomplete. The table includes over 10,000 clones, 27% detected once. Stated treatment: randomized to nivolumab then ipilimumab (arm A) or the reverse (arm B). This TCR derives from a human donor with melanoma. The input for sequencing was tumor tissue (inferred from file names), taken from a patient given nivolumab and ipilimumab in sequence. V usage is TRBV28 and J usage is TRBJ2-2, with D possibly being TRBD1 (5 bases). Here the CDR3 reads CASSFIRTLNTGELFF. The CDR3 bases are TGTGCCAGCAGTTTCATTCGGACACTGAACACCGGGGAGCTGTTTTTT.